This TCR beta chain stems from a study of blood T cell repertoires in COVID-19. Repertoires were generated with immunoSEQ multiplex PCR, while TCRdb's copy carries only in-frame clones and drops some. The sample lists around 180,000 clones; 88% were seen once. Trimming took 9 bases from V and 5 from J; bases not matched to a gene: 6. Germline V gives CDR1 ENHRY, CDR2 SYGVKD. This CDR3 has 12 residues. The rearrangement links TRBV10-3 to TRBJ1-1; 7 positions agree with TRBD1. This receptor was identified in a man aged 55 to 70 with acute or convalescent COVID-19. Sample: peripheral blood. The CDR3 sequence: CAIRQGGTEAFF. The CDR3 DNA is TGTGCCATACGACAGGGTGGAACTGAAGCTTTCTTT.